This T cell receptor (beta chain) was captured in a study of blood T cell repertoires in COVID-19. The table came from immunoSEQ multiplex PCR; TCRdb's copy has only in-frame clones and leaves some out. The table includes tens of thousands of clones, roughly 88% detected once. The germline V and J ends were trimmed by 4 bases and 3 bases, with 19 bases remaining between them. This CDR3 has 16 amino acids. The germline V gene has CDR1 MNHEY and CDR2 SVGEGT. This TCR was sampled from a man older than 75 with active or convalescent COVID-19. The source material was peripheral blood. The chain employs TRBV6-2 or TRBV6-3 and TRBJ2-7, with D maybe TRBD2 (6 bases). Written as DNA, the CDR3 is TGTGCCAGCAGTTCCCCCGGGGAGCGGGTCATCTACGAGCAGTACTTC. Its protein product is CASSSPGERVIYEQYF.